Below are 25 T cell receptor beta chains sequenced from a single sample in a study of shared clonotypes between healthy human individuals. Some clones are missing from TCRdb's copy, which holds only in-frame ones; the method was immunoSEQ multiplex PCR. The table shows over a million clones, with roughly 95% occurring only once. The material sequenced was naive CD4+ T cells sorted from blood. Sample subset: CD45RA+ positively selected. Receptor source: a man aged 30-40 years in good health.

The chain recombines TRBV5-1 with TRBJ2-1; 7 bases line up with TRBD1. Per the germline V gene, CDR1 is SGHRS and CDR2 is YFSETQ. V lost 6 bases to trimming and J lost 6 bases; unmatched junction nucleotides: 12. This CDR3 comprises 15 residues. The DNA for the CDR3 is TGCGCCAGCACCTTAGGAGACAGGGACGCCAATGAGCAGTTCTTC. Amino acid sequence: CASTLGDRDANEQFF. The whole variable domain, filled in from reference TRBV5-1 and TRBJ2-1, reads KAGVTQTPRYLIKTRGQQVTLSCSPISGHRSVSWYQQTPGQGLQFLFEYFSETQRNKGNFPGRFSGRQFSNSRSEMNVSTLELGDSALYLCASTLGDRDANEQFFGPGTRLTVL.

V usage is TRBV7-2 and J usage is TRBJ2-2; TRBD1 is a possible D gene (5 bases). Trimming left V 5 bases short and J 6 bases short, with 13 bases between. The germline V gene encodes CDR1 SGHTA and CDR2 FQGNSA. CDR3 length equals 14 residues. The DNA for the CDR3 is TGTGCCAGCAGCCTCAGGGCTGGACCCGGGGAGCTGTTTTTT. Amino acids: CASSLRAGPGELFF.

The chain combines TRBV5-1 with TRBJ1-4; TRBD1 is a possible D gene (6 bases). This CDR3 contains 14 residues. Germline V gene lookup returns CDR1 SGHRS and CDR2 YFSETQ. V lost 5 bases, J lost 3 bases, and 11 bases lay in between. The CDR3 loop reads CASSSRGANEKLFF. The DNA of the CDR3 is TGCGCCAGCAGTTCGAGGGGGGCTAATGAAAAACTGTTTTTT. The entire variable domain, with the rest obtained from reference TRBV5-1 and TRBJ1-4, is as follows: KAGVTQTPRYLIKTRGQQVTLSCSPISGHRSVSWYQQTPGQGLQFLFEYFSETQRNKGNFPGRFSGRQFSNSRSEMNVSTLELGDSALYLCASSSRGANEKLFFGSGTQLSVL.

The genes are TRBV11-2 and TRBJ2-1; D is ambiguous. Germline V lookup: CDR1 SGHAT, CDR2 FQNNGV. The CDR3 consists of 13 residues. V was shortened by 4 bases and J by 5 bases, with 9 bases between the two germline ends. The CDR3 DNA is TGTGCCAGCAGCTCTAGGCATCACAATGAGCAGTTCTTC. Protein: CASSSRHHNEQFF.

The CDR3, as DNA: TGCGCCTGTTCAGAACTTGGGGAGACCCAGTACTTC. Its translation is CACSELGETQYF. The chain uses TRBV10-1 and TRBJ2-5; D remains unclear. The CDR3 consists of 12 residues. CDR1 is WNHNN, CDR2 SYGVQD, per germline (reference sequence). V lost 11 bases to trimming and J lost 5 bases, with 15 bases between them.

The chain joins TRBV5-1 to TRBJ2-7, with D unclear. Germline loops: CDR1 SGHRS, CDR2 YFSETQ. The length of the CDR3 is 15 residues. Trimming removed 4 bases at V and 0 bases at J, with 14 bases between. CDR3 sequence reads: CASSTYTDPSYEQYF. The CDR3 DNA follows: TGCGCCAGCAGCACTTATACCGACCCCTCCTACGAGCAGTACTTC.

With respect to this clone: Additional DNA sequences in this sample encode the identical CDR3. This rearrangement joins TRBV5-1 to TRBJ1-1; D is unresolved. CDR3 length: 13 residues. CDR1 and CDR2 (germline): SGHRS, YFSETQ. The V and J ends lost 2 bases and 0 bases respectively, with 5 bases between them. The CDR3 region is CASSFGLNTEAFF. CDR3 coding DNA: TGCGCCAGCAGCTTTGGACTGAACACTGAAGCTTTCTTT.

The genes are TRBV25-1 and TRBJ1-1; 7 nucleotides align to TRBD1. This CDR3 is built from 13 residues. Trimming took 3 bases from V and 4 from J; bases not matched to a gene: 2. Germline V lookup: CDR1 MGHDK, CDR2 SYGVNS. The CDR3 loop reads CASSEPGGTEAFF. Here the CDR3 DNA reads TGTGCCAGCAGTGAGCCAGGGGGCACTGAAGCTTTCTTT.

The chain couples TRBV7-3 to TRBJ2-6; 12 bases match TRBD1. This CDR3 is 17 amino acids long. Germline CDR1 SGHTA, CDR2 FQGTGA. The J segment lost 3 bases and the V segment lost 5 bases, leaving 5 bases of the junction unmatched. The CDR3 sequence: CASSPGTGGIGANVLTF. In DNA form, the CDR3 reads TGTGCCAGCAGCCCTGGGACAGGGGGCATTGGGGCCAACGTCCTGACTTTC.

The V and J genes are TRBV28 and TRBJ2-2; unclear D gene. V dropped 3 bases and J dropped 4 bases, with 9 bases sitting between them. The CDR3 runs to 14 residues. CDR1 and CDR2 from the germline V gene are MDHEN and SYDVKM. The CDR3 is CASSLMGTTGELFF. The CDR3, as DNA: TGTGCCAGCAGTTTGATGGGTACCACCGGGGAGCTGTTTTTT.

This rearrangement joins TRBV19 to TRBJ2-2; perhaps TRBD2 as D (6 bases). The ends were cut back, 6 bases at V and 3 bases at J, with 11 bases in the middle. Germline V gene lookup returns CDR1 LNHDA and CDR2 SQIVND (reference sequence). The CDR3 extends over 14 amino acids. The CDR3 protein is CASREGPHTGELFF. CDR3 nucleotide sequence: TGTGCCAGTAGGGAGGGACCCCACACCGGGGAGCTGTTTTTT.

This sequence joins TRBV15 and TRBJ1-1, with D possibly TRBD1 on 6 matching bases. The V end lost 0 bases, the J end lost 14 bases, and 13 bases lay between the germline ends. Looked up from germline, CDR1 is LNHNV and CDR2 is YYDKDF (reference sequence). The CDR3 has 12 residues. The CDR3 spells CATSRETGPYFF. For the CDR3, the DNA is TGTGCCACCAGCAGAGAGACAGGTCCTTACTTCTTT.

Only one count was recorded for this clone. V gene TRBV7-9 combines with J gene TRBJ1-5; D unclear. V lost 5 bases, J lost 6 bases, and 11 bases lay in between. The CDR3 loop spans 13 amino acids. Germline-derived CDR1 and CDR2 are SEHNR and FQNEAQ (reference sequence). Here the CDR3 reads CASSAGFSQPQHF. The CDR3 DNA follows: TGTGCCAGCAGCGCAGGATTTTCTCAGCCCCAGCATTTT. The full variable domain, its missing parts supplied by reference TRBV7-9 and TRBJ1-5, is DTGVSQNPRHKITKRGQNVTFRCDPISEHNRLYWYRQTLGQGPEFLTYFQNEAQLEKSRLLSDRFSAERPKGSFSTLEIQRTEQGDSAMYLCASSAGFSQPQHFGDGTRLSIL.

The chain has TRBV28 and TRBJ1-3; D is ambiguous. V lost 7 bases to trimming and J lost 4 bases, with 11 bases between them. The CDR3 loop spans 13 amino acids. Germline loops: CDR1 MDHEN, CDR2 SYDVKM. DNA of the CDR3: TGTGCCAGCAATCCGAGTTGGGGAAACACCATATATTTT. Translating gives CASNPSWGNTIYF.

The rearrangement joins TRBV2 to TRBJ1-4; TRBD1 matches at 7 bases. The CDR3 runs to 14 residues. J lost 3 bases, V lost 6 bases, and 4 bases had no gene match. In germline, CDR1 is SNHLY, CDR2 FYNNEI. DNA for the CDR3: TGTGCCAGCAGGATCGACAGGGCTAATGAAAAACTGTTTTTT. Translation gives CASRIDRANEKLFF. The whole variable domain, filled in from reference TRBV2 and TRBJ1-4, reads EPEVTQTPSHQVTQMGQEVILRCVPISNHLYFYWYRQILGQKVEFLVSFYNNEISEKSEIFDDQFSVERPDGSNFTLKIRSTKLEDSAMYFCASRIDRANEKLFFGSGTQLSVL.

The chain combines TRBV2 with TRBJ1-5; D remains ambiguous. This CDR3 has 14 amino acids. Germline V lookup: CDR1 SNHLY, CDR2 FYNNEI. Trimming left V 0 bases short and J 4 bases short, with 7 bases between. CDR3 amino acids: CASSEAARNQPQHF. DNA of the CDR3: TGTGCCAGCAGTGAAGCCGCAAGAAATCAGCCCCAGCATTTT.

This clone appeared a single time. This sequence joins TRBV7-3 and TRBJ2-1; possibly TRBD2 for D (7 bases). The CDR3 sequence is 16 residues long. Germline assignment: CDR1 SGHTA and CDR2 FQGTGA. V was trimmed by 2 bases and J by 0 bases, leaving 11 bases between them. The CDR3 DNA is TGTGCCAGCAGCTTAGCCGGGGGGCCCTCCTACAATGAGCAGTTCTTC. Its protein product is CASSLAGGPSYNEQFF.

The V gene is TRBV4-1, the J gene TRBJ2-3; 8 bases map to TRBD1. The length of the CDR3 is 19 residues. Germline V gives CDR1 MGHRA, CDR2 YSYEKL. The trim removed 3 bases at V and 1 base at J, leaving 15 bases unmatched. CDR3 in DNA: TGCGCCAGCAGCCAGACGATACTCACAGGGGGTCGCGGCACAGATACGCAGTATTTT. This sequence encodes CASSQTILTGGRGTDTQYF.

The rearrangement joins TRBV15 to TRBJ1-2; the D gene is possibly TRBD1 (5 bases). The CDR3 spans 15 residues. V gave up 3 bases and J gave up 4 bases, with 15 bases separating them. Germline V gives CDR1 LNHNV, CDR2 YYDKDF (reference sequence). CDR3 residues: CATSREGTGIYGYTF. The CDR3 DNA sequence: TGTGCCACCAGCAGGGAGGGGACGGGAATCTATGGCTACACCTTC.

The chain recombines TRBV7-9 with TRBJ2-7; D call uncertain. Germline assignment: CDR1 SEHNR and CDR2 FQNEAQ (reference sequence). V was trimmed by 5 bases and J by 5 bases, leaving 13 bases between them. This CDR3 contains 13 residues. The CDR3 nucleotides read TGTGCCAGCAGCCCGCGACCCCGGGACGAGCAGTACTTC. Its translation is CASSPRPRDEQYF.

This clone came up once. The chain employs TRBV5-1 and TRBJ2-5; unclear D gene. Trimming left V 2 bases short and J 2 bases short, with 13 bases between. This CDR3 has 15 amino acids. CDR1 and CDR2 from the germline V gene are SGHRS and YFSETQ. CDR3 sequence: CASSFLEQTQETQYF. The CDR3 nucleotides are TGCGCCAGCAGCTTCCTCGAGCAAACACAAGAGACCCAGTACTTC. The variable domain in full, completed from reference TRBV5-1 and TRBJ2-5, reads KAGVTQTPRYLIKTRGQQVTLSCSPISGHRSVSWYQQTPGQGLQFLFEYFSETQRNKGNFPGRFSGRQFSNSRSEMNVSTLELGDSALYLCASSFLEQTQETQYFGPGTRLLVL.

The CDR3 here is CASSSIGDYEQYF. The CDR3 DNA is TGTGCCAGCAGCTCGATAGGGGACTACGAGCAGTACTTC. The chain uses TRBV11-2 and TRBJ2-7; TRBD1 might be the D (5 bases). CDR3 length: 13 amino acids. Germline V gene lookup returns CDR1 SGHAT and CDR2 FQNNGV. V lost 4 bases to trimming and J lost 3 bases, with 10 bases between them. The variable domain in full, completed from reference TRBV11-2 and TRBJ2-7, reads EAGVAQSPRYKIIEKRQSVAFWCNPISGHATLYWYQQILGQGPKLLIQFQNNGVVDDSQLPKDRFSAERLKGVDSTLKIQPAKLEDSAVYLCASSSIGDYEQYFGPGTRLTVT.

Comment on this clone: Other DNA variants within this sample encode the same CDR3. The chain is built from TRBV5-4 and TRBJ2-3; 9 bases match TRBD2. The length of the CDR3 is 15 residues. The V gene's germline CDR1 is SGHNT and CDR2 YYREEE (reference sequence). The junction had 4 bases not matched to a gene; V was cut back by 4 bases and J by 1 base. CDR3 sequence: CASSLTSGGTDTQYF. In nucleotides, the CDR3 is TGTGCCAGCAGCCTGACTAGCGGAGGCACAGATACGCAGTATTTT.

CDR3 sequence reads: CACTAGVSLYEQYF. Written as DNA, the CDR3 is TGTGCCTGCACAGCGGGAGTTTCCCTTTACGAGCAGTACTTC. The chain links TRBV6-1 to TRBJ2-7; 8 positions match TRBD2. V lost 11 bases and J lost 4; bases outside the gene matches: 13. Germline assignment: CDR1 MNHNS and CDR2 SASEGT. The length of the CDR3 is 14 residues.

The V and J genes are TRBV5-6 and TRBJ2-1; D is possibly TRBD2 (5 bases). The ends were cut back, 2 bases at V and 5 bases at J, with 20 bases in the middle. The CDR3 runs 17 residues. The V gene's germline CDR1 is SGHDT and CDR2 YYEEEE. The CDR3 is CASSFPRVVRANNEQFF. CDR3 DNA: TGTGCCAGCAGCTTTCCCCGGGTGGTGCGGGCCAACAATGAGCAGTTCTTC.